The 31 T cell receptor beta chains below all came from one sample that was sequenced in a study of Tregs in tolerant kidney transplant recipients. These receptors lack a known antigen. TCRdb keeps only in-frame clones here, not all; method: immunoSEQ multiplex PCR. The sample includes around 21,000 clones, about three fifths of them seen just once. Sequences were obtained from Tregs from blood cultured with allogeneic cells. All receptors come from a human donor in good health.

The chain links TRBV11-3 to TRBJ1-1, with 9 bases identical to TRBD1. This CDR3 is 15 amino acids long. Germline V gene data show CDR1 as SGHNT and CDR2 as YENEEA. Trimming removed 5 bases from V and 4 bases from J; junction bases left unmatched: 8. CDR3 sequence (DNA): TGTGCCAGCAGCCCCGGGACAGGGTTGGCCACTGAAGCTTTCTTT. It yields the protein CASSPGTGLATEAFF.

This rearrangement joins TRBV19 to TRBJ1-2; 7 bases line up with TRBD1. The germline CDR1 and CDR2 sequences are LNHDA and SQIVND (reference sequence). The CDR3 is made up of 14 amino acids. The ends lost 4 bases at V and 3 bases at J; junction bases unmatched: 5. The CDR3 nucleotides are TGTGCCAGTAGTAAGAACAGGGGCGACTATGGCTACACCTTC. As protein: CASSKNRGDYGYTF.

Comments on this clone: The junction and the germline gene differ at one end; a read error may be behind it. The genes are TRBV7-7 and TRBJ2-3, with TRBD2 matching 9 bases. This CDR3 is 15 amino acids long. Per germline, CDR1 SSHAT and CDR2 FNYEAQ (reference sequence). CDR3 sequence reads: CASSLAGEGTDTQYF. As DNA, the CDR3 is TGTGCTAGCAGCTTAGCGGGGGAGGGCACAGATACGCAGTATTTT.

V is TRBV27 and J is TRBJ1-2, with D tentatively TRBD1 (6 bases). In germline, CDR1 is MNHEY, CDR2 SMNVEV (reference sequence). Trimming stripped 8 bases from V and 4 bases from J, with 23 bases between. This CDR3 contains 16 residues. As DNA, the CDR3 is TGTGCCAGCCCCAATCGTACAGGGTGCGTAAGCTATGGCTACACCTTC. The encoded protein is CASPNRTGCVSYGYTF.

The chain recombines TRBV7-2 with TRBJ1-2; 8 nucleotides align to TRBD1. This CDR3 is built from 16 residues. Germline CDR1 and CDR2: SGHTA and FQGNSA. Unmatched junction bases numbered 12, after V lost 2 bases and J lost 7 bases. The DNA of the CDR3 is TGTGCCAGCAGCTTATGGGGAACCGGGACAGGTTTTGGCTACACCTTC. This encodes CASSLWGTGTGFGYTF.

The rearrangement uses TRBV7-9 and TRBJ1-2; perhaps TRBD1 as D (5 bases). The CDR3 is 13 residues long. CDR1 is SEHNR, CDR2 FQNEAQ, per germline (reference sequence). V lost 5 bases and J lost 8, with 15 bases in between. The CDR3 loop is CASSLGLIGGYTF. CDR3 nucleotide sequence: TGTGCCAGCAGCCTGGGACTCATTGGAGGCTACACCTTC.

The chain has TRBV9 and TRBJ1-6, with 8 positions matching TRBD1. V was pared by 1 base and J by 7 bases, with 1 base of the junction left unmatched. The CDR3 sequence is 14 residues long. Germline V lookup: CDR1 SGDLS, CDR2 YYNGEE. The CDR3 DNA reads TGTGCCAGCAGCGTAACAGGGGGGAATTCACCCCTCCACTTT. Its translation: CASSVTGGNSPLHF.

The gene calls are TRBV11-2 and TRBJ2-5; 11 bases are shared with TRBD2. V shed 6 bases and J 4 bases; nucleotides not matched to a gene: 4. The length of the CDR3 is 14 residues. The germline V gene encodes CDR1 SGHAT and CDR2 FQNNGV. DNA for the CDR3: TGTGCCAGCAGGTTTAGCGGGGGGGGAGAGACCCAGTACTTC. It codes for CASRFSGGGETQYF. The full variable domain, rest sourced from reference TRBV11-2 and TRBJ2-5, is EAGVAQSPRYKIIEKRQSVAFWCNPISGHATLYWYQQILGQGPKLLIQFQNNGVVDDSQLPKDRFSAERLKGVDSTLKIQPAKLEDSAVYLCASRFSGGGETQYFGPGTRLLVL.

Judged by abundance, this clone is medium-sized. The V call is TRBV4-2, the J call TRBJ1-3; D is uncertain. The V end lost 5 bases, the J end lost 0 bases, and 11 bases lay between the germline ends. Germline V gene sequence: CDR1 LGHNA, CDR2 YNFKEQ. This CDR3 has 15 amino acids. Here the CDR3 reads CASSALQISGNTIYF. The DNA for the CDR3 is TGTGCCAGCAGCGCCCTACAGATCTCTGGAAACACCATATATTTT.

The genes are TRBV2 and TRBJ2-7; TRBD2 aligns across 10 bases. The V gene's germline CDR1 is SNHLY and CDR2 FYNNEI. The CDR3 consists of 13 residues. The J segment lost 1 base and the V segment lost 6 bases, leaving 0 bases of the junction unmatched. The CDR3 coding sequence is TGTGCCAGCAGGACTAGCGGGTCCTACGAGCAGTACTTC. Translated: CASRTSGSYEQYF.

The CDR3 DNA is TGTGCCAGCAGCTTAGCGTACTCGACAGGGGGTGGAAACACCATATATTTT. Translating it yields CASSLAYSTGGGNTIYF. V and J are TRBV7-9 and TRBJ1-3, with 9 bases that match TRBD1. The CDR3 has 17 amino acids. Trimming at V came to 0 bases and at J to 3 bases, leaving 6 bases not matched to a gene. Germline V gene sequence: CDR1 SEHNR, CDR2 FQNEAQ (reference sequence).

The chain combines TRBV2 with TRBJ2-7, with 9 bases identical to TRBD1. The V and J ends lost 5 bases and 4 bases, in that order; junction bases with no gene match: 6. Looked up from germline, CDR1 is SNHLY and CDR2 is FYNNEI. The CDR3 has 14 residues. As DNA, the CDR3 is TGTGCCAGCAGTCCTGGACAGGGGTGGTACGAGCAGTACTTC. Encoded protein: CASSPGQGWYEQYF.

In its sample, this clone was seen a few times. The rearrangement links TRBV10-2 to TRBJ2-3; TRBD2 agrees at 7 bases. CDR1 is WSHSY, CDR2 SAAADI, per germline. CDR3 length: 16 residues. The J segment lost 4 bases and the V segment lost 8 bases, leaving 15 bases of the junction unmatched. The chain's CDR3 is CASHLRGPGRADTQYF. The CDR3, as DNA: TGCGCCAGCCACCTCCGGGGCCCAGGGAGGGCAGATACGCAGTATTTT.

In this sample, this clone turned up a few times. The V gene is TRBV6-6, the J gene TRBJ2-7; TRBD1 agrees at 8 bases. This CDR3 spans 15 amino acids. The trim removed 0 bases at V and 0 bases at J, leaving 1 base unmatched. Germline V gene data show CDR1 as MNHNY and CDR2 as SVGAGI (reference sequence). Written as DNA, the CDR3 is TGTGCCAGCAGTTACTCCCAGGGGGCCTCCTACGAGCAGTACTTC. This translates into CASSYSQGASYEQYF.

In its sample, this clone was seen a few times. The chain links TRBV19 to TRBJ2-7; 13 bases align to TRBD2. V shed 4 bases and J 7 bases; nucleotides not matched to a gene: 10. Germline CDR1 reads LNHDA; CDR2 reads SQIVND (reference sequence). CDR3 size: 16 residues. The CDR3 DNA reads TGTGCCAGTAGTAAGACACTAGCGGGGGGGCCGTGGGAGCAGTACTTC. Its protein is CASSKTLAGGPWEQYF.

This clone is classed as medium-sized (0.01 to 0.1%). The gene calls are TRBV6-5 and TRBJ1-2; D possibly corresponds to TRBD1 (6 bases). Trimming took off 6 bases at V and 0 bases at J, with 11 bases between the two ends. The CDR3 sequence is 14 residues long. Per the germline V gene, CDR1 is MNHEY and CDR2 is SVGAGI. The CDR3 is CASRGGGANYGYTF. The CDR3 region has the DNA TGTGCCAGCAGAGGAGGGGGGGCTAACTATGGCTACACCTTC.

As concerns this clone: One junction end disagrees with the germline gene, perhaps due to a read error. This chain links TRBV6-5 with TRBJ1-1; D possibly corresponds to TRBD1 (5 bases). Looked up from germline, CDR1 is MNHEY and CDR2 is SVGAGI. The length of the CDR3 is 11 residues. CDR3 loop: CASSEEGPRWF. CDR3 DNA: TGTGCCAGCAGTGAGGAGGGACCCCGATGGTTT.

In nucleotides, the CDR3 is TGTGCCAGCAGCTTAGAGTCCTGGAATGAGCAGTTCTTC. It encodes CASSLESWNEQFF. The chain carries TRBV11-3 and TRBJ2-1, with D uncertain. Germline assignment: CDR1 SGHNT and CDR2 YENEEA. Trimming stripped 0 bases from V and 7 bases from J, with 7 bases between. The CDR3 totals 13 residues.

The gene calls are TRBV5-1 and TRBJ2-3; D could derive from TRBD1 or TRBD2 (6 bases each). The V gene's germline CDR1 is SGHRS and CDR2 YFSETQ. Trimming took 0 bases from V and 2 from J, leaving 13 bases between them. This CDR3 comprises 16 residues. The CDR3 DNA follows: TGCGCCAGCAGCTTGGAGGGGGGAGTCGTCACAGATACGCAGTATTTT. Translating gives CASSLEGGVVTDTQYF.

This chain's CDR3 is CASSPSGAGTDTQYF. The CDR3, as DNA: TGCGCCAGCAGCCCTAGCGGGGCTGGCACAGATACGCAGTATTTT. The chain links TRBV10-2 to TRBJ2-3; 9 positions agree with TRBD2. CDR3 length equals 15 residues. V was clipped by 6 bases and J by 1 base; unmatched bases: 5. Per germline, CDR1 WSHSY and CDR2 SAAADI.

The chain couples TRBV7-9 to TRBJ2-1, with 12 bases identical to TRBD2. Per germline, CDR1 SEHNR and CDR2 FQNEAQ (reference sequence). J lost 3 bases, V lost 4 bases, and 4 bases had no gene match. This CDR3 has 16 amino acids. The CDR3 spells CASSSWTSGNYNEQFF. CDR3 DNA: TGTGCCAGCAGCTCTTGGACTAGCGGGAACTACAATGAGCAGTTCTTC.

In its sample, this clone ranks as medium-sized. CDR3 nucleotides: TGTGCCAGCAGCGGGCAGGATAATTCACCCCTCCACTTT. Amino acids: CASSGQDNSPLHF. The chain uses TRBV9 and TRBJ1-6, with unresolved D. The CDR3 is made up of 13 amino acids. CDR1 and CDR2 (germline): SGDLS, YYNGEE. Trimming stripped 3 bases from V and 5 bases from J, with 6 bases between.

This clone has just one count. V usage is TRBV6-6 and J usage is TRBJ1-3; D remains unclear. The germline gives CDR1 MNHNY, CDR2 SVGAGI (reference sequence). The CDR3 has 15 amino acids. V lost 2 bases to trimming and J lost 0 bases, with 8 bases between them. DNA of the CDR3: TGTGCCAGCAGTTACCGGGAAGCCTCTGGAAACACCATATATTTT. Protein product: CASSYREASGNTIYF.

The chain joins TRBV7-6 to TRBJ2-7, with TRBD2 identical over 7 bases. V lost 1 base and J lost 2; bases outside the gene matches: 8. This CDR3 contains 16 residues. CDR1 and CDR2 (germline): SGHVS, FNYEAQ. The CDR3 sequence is CASSLVSSGGAYEQYF. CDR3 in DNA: TGTGCCAGCAGCTTAGTCTCTAGCGGAGGAGCCTACGAGCAGTACTTC.

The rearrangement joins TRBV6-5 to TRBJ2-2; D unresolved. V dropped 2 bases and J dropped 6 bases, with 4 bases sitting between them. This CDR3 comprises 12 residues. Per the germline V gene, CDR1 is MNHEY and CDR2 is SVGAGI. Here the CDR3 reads CASSYIPGELFF. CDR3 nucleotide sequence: TGTGCCAGCAGTTACATTCCCGGGGAGCTGTTTTTT.

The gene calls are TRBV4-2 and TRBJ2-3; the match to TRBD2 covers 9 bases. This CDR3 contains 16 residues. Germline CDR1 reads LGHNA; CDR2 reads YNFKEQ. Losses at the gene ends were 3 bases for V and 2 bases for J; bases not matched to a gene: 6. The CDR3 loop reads CASSQDSGGNTDTQYF. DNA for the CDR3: TGTGCCAGCAGCCAGGATAGCGGGGGAAACACAGATACGCAGTATTTT.

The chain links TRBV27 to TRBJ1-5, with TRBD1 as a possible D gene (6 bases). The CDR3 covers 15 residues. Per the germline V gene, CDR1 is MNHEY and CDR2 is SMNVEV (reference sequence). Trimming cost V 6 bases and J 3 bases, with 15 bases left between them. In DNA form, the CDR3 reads TGTGCCAGCAGGGCCTATGGGGGCAACAATCAGCCCCAGCATTTT. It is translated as CASRAYGGNNQPQHF.

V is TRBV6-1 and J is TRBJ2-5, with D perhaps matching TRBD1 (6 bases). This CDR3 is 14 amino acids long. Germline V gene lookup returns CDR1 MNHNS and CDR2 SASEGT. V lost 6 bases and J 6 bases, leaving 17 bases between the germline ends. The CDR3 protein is CASRITGMRKTQYF. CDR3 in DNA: TGTGCCAGCAGGATAACAGGGATGAGGAAGACCCAGTACTTC.

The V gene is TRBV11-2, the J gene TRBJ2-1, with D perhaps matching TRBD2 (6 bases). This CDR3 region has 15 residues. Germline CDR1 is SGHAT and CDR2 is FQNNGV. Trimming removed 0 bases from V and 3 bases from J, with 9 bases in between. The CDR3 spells CASSLDRGNYNEQFF. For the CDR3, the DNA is TGTGCCAGCAGCTTAGATCGCGGGAACTACAATGAGCAGTTCTTC. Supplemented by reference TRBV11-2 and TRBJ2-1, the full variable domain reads EAGVAQSPRYKIIEKRQSVAFWCNPISGHATLYWYQQILGQGPKLLIQFQNNGVVDDSQLPKDRFSAERLKGVDSTLKIQPAKLEDSAVYLCASSLDRGNYNEQFFGPGTRLTVL.

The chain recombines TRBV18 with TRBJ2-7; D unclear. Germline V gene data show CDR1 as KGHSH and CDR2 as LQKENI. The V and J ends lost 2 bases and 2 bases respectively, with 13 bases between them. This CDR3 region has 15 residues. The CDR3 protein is CASSPGSDKTYEQYF. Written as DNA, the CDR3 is TGTGCCAGCTCACCAGGCTCTGACAAAACCTACGAGCAGTACTTC.

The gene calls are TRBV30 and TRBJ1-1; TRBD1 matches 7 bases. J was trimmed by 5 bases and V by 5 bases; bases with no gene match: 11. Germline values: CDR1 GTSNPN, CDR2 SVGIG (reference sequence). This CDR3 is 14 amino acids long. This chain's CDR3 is CAWALTGRRTEAFF. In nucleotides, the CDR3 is TGTGCCTGGGCCCTGACAGGGCGGCGGACTGAAGCTTTCTTT.